This is a list of T cell receptor beta chains from one sample in a study of T-cell reconstitution after alpha-beta-depleted transplantation in children. TCRdb re-called the PCR reads through MiXCR, storing one row per CDR3 protein. The sample carries hundreds of thousands of distinct CDR3 sequences, 13% recorded once. The sample in question was PBMCs, mostly from graft donor cells, obtained 360 days after TCRalphabeta/CD19-depleted stem cell transplant. The origin of the receptors is a male patient aged 10-17 years who had a stem cell transplant for acute myeloid leukemia, so the T cells may come from the graft donor. Both conserved end residues are part of each CDR3. D genes are given only for firm matches. The size field is filled for only some rows; it gives once, few, many or a size class.

cdr3_nt,cdr3_aa,j_call,v_call,clone_size,d_call
TGTGCCAGCAGTATTCTCGGGACAGTCCAAGAGACCCAGTACTTC,CASSILGTVQETQYF,TRBJ2-5,TRBV28,.,TRBD1
TGCAGTGCTGGGGGATTGACACTGAACACTGAAGCTTTCTTT,CSAGGLTLNTEAFF,TRBJ1-1,TRBV20-1,.,.
TGTGCCAGTAGTGGTAGCGGCACAGATACGCAGTATTTT,CASSGSGTDTQYF,TRBJ2-3,TRBV19,many,.
TGTGCCAGCAGCCAAGTCCCGTTGGCACCGGGGGAGACCCAGTACTTC,CASSQVPLAPGETQYF,TRBJ2-5,TRBV3-1,.,.
TGTGCCAGCAGTTCCCTGGGCGAGGCCAGGTACGAGCAGTACTTC,CASSSLGEARYEQYF,TRBJ2-7,TRBV12-3/TRBV12-4,.,.
TGTGCCAGCAGCTTGGCCCGGGGGACCGACGAGCAGTACTTC,CASSLARGTDEQYF,TRBJ2-7,TRBV7-6,.,.
TGCAGTGCCCTACCCGGGGCAGCCTTTTACGAGCAGTACTTC,CSALPGAAFYEQYF,TRBJ2-7,TRBV20-1,many,.
TGTGCCAGCAGCTTAGCGAGGCAGGCTAGCGGACTGGAGCAGTTCTTC,CASSLARQASGLEQFF,TRBJ2-1,TRBV7-2,many,TRBD2
TGTGCCAGCAACTTAGGGGGCCTTGGGGAGACCCAGTACTTC,CASNLGGLGETQYF,TRBJ2-5,TRBV28,.,TRBD1
TGTGCCAGCAGTTGGGTAGCGGGAGACGGCACAGATACGCAGTATTTT,CASSWVAGDGTDTQYF,TRBJ2-3,TRBV27,many,TRBD2
TGTGCCAGCAGAATTCATGGGGCTGCTAACCAAGAGACCCAGTACTTC,CASRIHGAANQETQYF,TRBJ2-5,TRBV7-2,many,.
TGTGCCTGGAGTGTAGGTGTGCGGGGGCCCTACAATGAGCAGTTCTTC,CAWSVGVRGPYNEQFF,TRBJ2-1,TRBV30,.,.
TGTGCCAGCTCACCACTGGCTGGGACAGGGGAAGGAGAGCAGTACTTC,CASSPLAGTGEGEQYF,TRBJ2-7,TRBV18,many,TRBD1
TGTGCCAGCAGCTTAAGCCAGGGCTTCCTCCAAGAGACCCAGTACTTC,CASSLSQGFLQETQYF,TRBJ2-5,TRBV7-8,few,.
TGTGCCAGCAGTTTCGGGACAGTGCCCACCGGGGAGCTGTTTTTT,CASSFGTVPTGELFF,TRBJ2-2,TRBV27,.,TRBD1
TGCAGTGCTAGAGCTCATCAAGGCGCCAGCTCCTACAATGAGCAGTTCTTC,CSARAHQGASSYNEQFF,TRBJ2-1,TRBV20-1,few,.
TGTGCCAGCTCACCACTGTCAGGAAAAGGCGAGCAGTACTTC,CASSPLSGKGEQYF,TRBJ2-7,TRBV18,.,.
TGTGCCAGCAGCTTAGATCACCGGCTCGATGAGCAGTTCTTC,CASSLDHRLDEQFF,TRBJ2-1,TRBV11-2,few,.
TGTGCCAGCAGTTCTAGCGAGCAGTACTTC,CASSSSEQYF,TRBJ2-7,TRBV28,many,.
TGTGCCACCAGCAGAGACCTAGCGGGAGGTTCGATACGGAATGAGCAGTTCTTC,CATSRDLAGGSIRNEQFF,TRBJ2-1,TRBV15,few,TRBD2
TGTGCCAGCAGCCTCGACTTGCGAGTAGGTGGGGAGCTGTTTTTT,CASSLDLRVGGELFF,TRBJ2-2,TRBV28,.,.
TGTGCCAGCAGCCAAGATCAGAACACCGGGGAGCTGTTTTTT,CASSQDQNTGELFF,TRBJ2-2,TRBV4-2,few,.
TGTGCCAGCAGCGTAGTAGGGTCCACCTGGACAGGGCCGTATGGCTACACCTTC,CASSVVGSTWTGPYGYTF,TRBJ1-2,TRBV9,.,TRBD1
TGCAGTGCTACCGGACTCAACACCGGGGAGCTGTTTTTT,CSATGLNTGELFF,TRBJ2-2,TRBV20-1,.,.
TGTGCCAGCAGCTCACTCCCTGAGACCCAGTACTTC,CASSSLPETQYF,TRBJ2-5,TRBV7-9,few,.
TGTGCCAGCAGCCCAGATCCCCCAAACATTCAGTACTTC,CASSPDPPNIQYF,TRBJ2-4,TRBV3-1,.,.
TGTGCCACCAGCAGAGACCTATTAGGGGAGGCCTCCTACGAGCAGTACTTC,CATSRDLLGEASYEQYF,TRBJ2-7,TRBV15,.,.
TGCAGTGCTAGGTGGCGGGAGGGGGTCCCCTACAATGAGCAGTTCTTC,CSARWREGVPYNEQFF,TRBJ2-1,TRBV20-1,.,TRBD2
TGTGCCAGCAGTAGACCGGGACAGGGTCCCTACGAGCAGTACTTC,CASSRPGQGPYEQYF,TRBJ2-7,TRBV6-5,.,TRBD1
TGTGCAAGCAGCCCGACCCTGAGAGGGAGGACCGGGCCCTACGAGCAGTACTTC,CASSPTLRGRTGPYEQYF,TRBJ2-7,TRBV9,.,.
TGTGCCAGCAGTCTCGACACTGCGCAGTACTTC,CASSLDTAQYF,TRBJ2-7,TRBV28,few,.
TGTGCCAGCAGTTACCCGGGACTAGCGGGAGATTTTCGCTACAATGAGCAGTTCTTC,CASSYPGLAGDFRYNEQFF,TRBJ2-1,TRBV6-5,.,TRBD2
TGTGCCGGGTCCTGGGGAGGGCCTGATACGCAGTATTTT,CAGSWGGPDTQYF,TRBJ2-3,TRBV6-2/TRBV6-3,few,TRBD2